This TCR beta chain was obtained from a study of spatial heterogeneity in lung cancer. This CDR3 region has 14 residues. The V gene lost 5 bases and the J gene lost 2 bases, with 14 bases spanning the gap. Germline CDR1 and CDR2: SGHRS and YFSETQ. A unique molecular identifier was attached to every TCR cDNA molecule. One entry per CDR3 protein results from TCRdb running MiXCR on the 5' RACE reads. Seen here are 9,800 or so distinct CDR3 sequences, nearly 6.5% observed once, and the top ten hold 9.5% to 13%. Time point specified: sample taken at primary tumor resection. This clonotype was observed many times. What it binds is not known. Study observations and caveats: Coverage estimated for tumor T cells reached roughly 7% for alpha chains and 13% for beta chains. Tumoral mutation counts were tracked by counts of expanded intratumoral alpha and beta TCRs. Expanded TCRs that were ubiquitous or regional had counts tracking ubiquitous and regional nonsynonymous mutations, respectively.

The TCR sequence derives from a male donor with early-stage non-small cell lung cancer. The chain has TRBV5-1 and TRBJ2-7; tentatively, D is TRBD2 (6 bases). This specimen consisted of lung tumor tissue, obtained at surgery. As DNA, the CDR3 is TGCGCCAGCAGGGGGGACTCTGCAACCTACGAGCAGTACTTC. The encoded protein is CASRGDSATYEQYF.